This TCR beta chain was recovered during a study of response to subunit inactivated influenza vaccine. TCRdb analysed the RT-PCR reads with MiXCR anew, one entry per CDR3 protein. The sample lists approximately 730,000 distinct CDR3 sequences, approximately 15% occurring once. The ends lost 4 bases at V and 3 bases at J; junction bases unmatched: 14. The germline CDR1 and CDR2 sequences are DFQATT and SNEGSKA (reference sequence). CDR3 length equals 17 residues. Broader study findings: The authors proposed limited new T cell recruitment per seasonal influenza vaccination.

About this clonotype itself: No antigen is known for it.

The clonotype originates from a man between 50 and 59 years old who received an inactivated influenza vaccine. This chain connects TRBV20-1 to TRBJ2-1; TRBD2 matches 8 bases. Specimen: PBMCs from blood, collected less than 15 days before vaccination. This CDR3 is CSATDGGALADYNEQFF. The DNA for the CDR3 is TGCAGTGCTACCGACGGGGGGGCGCTGGCGGACTACAATGAGCAGTTCTTC.